The 5 T cell receptor beta chains below all came from one sample that was sequenced in a study of blood T cell repertoires in COVID-19. Clones were sequenced by immunoSEQ multiplex PCR, and TCRdb holds only the in-frame ones, with some missing. The table has some 8,000 clones, approximately 80% seen once; the top ten hold about 30%. Sequencing was done on a sample of peripheral blood. All receptors come from a human donor in a cohort sampled during active COVID-19.

The J gene is TRBJ2-7, the V gene TRBV5-6; 7 bases fit TRBD1. After removal of 4 bases from V and 9 bases from J, the junction contained 19 bases not matched to a gene. This CDR3 spans 16 amino acids. Germline CDR1 reads SGHDT; CDR2 reads YYEEEE. CDR3 in DNA: TGTGCCAGCAGCGCTAACCACCCGGGACAGAGGTTCCGGCAGTACTTC. It is translated as CASSANHPGQRFRQYF. Full variable domain (missing parts from reference TRBV5-6 and TRBJ2-7): DAGVTQSPTHLIKTRGQQVTLRCSPKSGHDTVSWYQQALGQGPQFIFQYYEEEERQRGNFPDRFSGHQFPNYSSELNVNALLLGDSALYLCASSANHPGQRFRQYFGPGTRLTVT.

The chain links TRBV13 to TRBJ2-2, with D uncertain. The length of the CDR3 is 13 residues. V was pared by 0 bases and J by 7 bases, with 6 bases between. CDR1 and CDR2 from the germline V gene are PRHDT and FYEKMQ (reference sequence). The CDR3 DNA follows: TGTGCCAGCAGCTTAGGGGCAGGCGGGGAGCTGTTTTTT. It translates to CASSLGAGGELFF. Using reference TRBV13 and TRBJ2-2 for the parts outside the CDR3, the full variable domain is AAGVIQSPRHLIKEKRETATLKCYPIPRHDTVYWYQQGPGQDPQFLISFYEKMQSDKGSIPDRFSAQQFSDYHSELNMSSLELGDSALYFCASSLGAGGELFFGEGSRLTVL.

The rearrangement joins TRBV5-1 to TRBJ2-2; D is uncertain. Trimming took off 4 bases at V and 2 bases at J, with 3 bases between the two ends. The CDR3 consists of 12 residues. Germline V gene sequence: CDR1 SGHRS, CDR2 YFSETQ. The CDR3 DNA reads as TGCGCCAGCAGCCTAAACACCGGGGAGCTGTTTTTT. It codes for CASSLNTGELFF.

This chain connects TRBV5-4 to TRBJ2-5, with D tentatively TRBD2 (6 bases). The CDR3 extends over 14 amino acids. The germline V and J ends were trimmed by 7 bases and 4 bases, with 17 bases remaining between them. Germline CDR1 is SGHNT and CDR2 is YYREEE (reference sequence). CDR3 bases: TGTGCCAGCGGGGTCTCTGGAGCGGGAGAGACCCAGTACTTC. This codes for CASGVSGAGETQYF.

CDR3 in DNA: TGTGCCAGCAGCTTCGACAGGGCCTACGAGCAGTACGTC. Translated: CASSFDRAYEQYV. The chain uses TRBV6-5 and TRBJ2-7, with 7 bases identical to TRBD1. The CDR3 extends over 13 amino acids. V dropped 6 bases and J dropped 2; count of bases not matched to a gene: 4. CDR1 is MNHEY, CDR2 SVGAGI, per germline.